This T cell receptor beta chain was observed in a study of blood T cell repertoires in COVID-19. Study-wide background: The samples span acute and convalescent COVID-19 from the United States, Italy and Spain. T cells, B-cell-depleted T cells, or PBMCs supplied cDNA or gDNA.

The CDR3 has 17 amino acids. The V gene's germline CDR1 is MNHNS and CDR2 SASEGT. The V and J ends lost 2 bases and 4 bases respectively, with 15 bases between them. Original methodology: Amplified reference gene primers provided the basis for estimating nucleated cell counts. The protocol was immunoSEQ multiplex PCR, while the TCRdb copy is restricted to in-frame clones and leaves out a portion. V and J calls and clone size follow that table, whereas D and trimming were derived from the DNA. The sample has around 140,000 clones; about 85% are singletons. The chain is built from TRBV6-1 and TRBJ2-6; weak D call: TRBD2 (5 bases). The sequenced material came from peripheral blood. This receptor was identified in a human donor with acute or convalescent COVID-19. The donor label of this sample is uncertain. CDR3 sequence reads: CASSEQATTAGANVLTF. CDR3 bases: TGTGCCAGCAGTGAACAGGCGACTACCGCCGGGGCCAACGTCCTGACTTTC.